Below are 21 T cell receptor beta chains sequenced from a single sample in a study of CD8 T cells in Susac syndrome. An amount of RNA that ranged from roughly 0.45 to 1 ug was reverse transcribed with random hexamers. TCRdb re-called the immunoSEQ multiplex PCR reads through MiXCR, storing one row per CDR3 protein. The sample contains more than 150,000 distinct CDR3 sequences, approximately 94% of which appear only once. Sequences were obtained from CD4+ T cells from PBMCs. These receptors were taken from a human donor with Susac syndrome.

This rearrangement joins TRBV7-2 to TRBJ1-5; D is perhaps TRBD1 (6 bases). Germline CDR1 and CDR2: SGHTA and FQGNSA. The CDR3 has 16 amino acids. The germline V and J ends were trimmed by 1 base and 4 bases, with 14 bases remaining between them. The CDR3 coding sequence is TGTGCCAGCAGCTTAGTGGGGGGCCAAGGGAATCAGCCCCAGCATTTT. Its protein product is CASSLVGGQGNQPQHF.

In its sample, this clonotype was seen once. The chain carries TRBV29-1 and TRBJ2-3; 7 positions match TRBD1. This CDR3 contains 11 residues. The V gene end was trimmed by 8 bases and the J gene end by 6 bases; junction bases not matched to a gene: 5. Germline assignment: CDR1 SQVTM and CDR2 ANQGSEA. The CDR3 DNA is TGCAGCATTCGACAGGGCGATACGCAGTATTTT. Its protein product is CSIRQGDTQYF.

CDR3 coding DNA: TGTGCCAGCAGCCCGGCGTGGGGGGAAGAGACCCAGTACTTC. Translated, it gives CASSPAWGEETQYF. This rearrangement joins TRBV7-2 to TRBJ2-5; maybe TRBD2 (6 bases). V dropped 5 bases and J dropped 3 bases, with 13 bases sitting between them. Germline loops: CDR1 SGHTA, CDR2 FQGNSA. This CDR3 contains 14 residues.

The rearrangement joins TRBV9 to TRBJ1-4, with no clear D. Germline assignment: CDR1 SGDLS and CDR2 YYNGEE. V was trimmed by 0 bases and J by 4 bases, leaving 10 bases between them. The CDR3 extends over 15 amino acids. CDR3 sequence: CASSVGVRHNEKLFF. For the CDR3, the DNA is TGTGCCAGCAGCGTAGGAGTCAGGCATAATGAAAAACTGTTTTTT.

This clonotype appeared a single time. The chain couples TRBV7-2 to TRBJ2-3; the D gene is possibly TRBD1 (6 bases). Trimming shortened V by 5 bases and J by 2 bases, and 11 bases separated the two germline ends. The CDR3 runs 14 residues. In germline, CDR1 is SGHTA, CDR2 FQGNSA. The CDR3 loop reads CASSLGQITDTQYF. CDR3 coding DNA: TGTGCCAGCAGCCTCGGACAGATCACAGATACGCAGTATTTT.

Here the CDR3 reads CSVVQDPVGKTQYF. As DNA, the CDR3 is TGCAGCGTTGTCCAGGACCCGGTGGGAAAGACCCAGTACTTC. The chain employs TRBV29-1 and TRBJ2-5; D unresolved. The V and J ends lost 4 bases and 6 bases respectively, with 18 bases between them. Per germline, CDR1 SQVTM and CDR2 ANQGSEA. The CDR3 sequence is 14 residues long.

The CDR3: CSAAGPRGSNQPQHF. In DNA form, the CDR3 reads TGCAGTGCTGCAGGCCCCCGAGGTAGCAATCAGCCCCAGCATTTT. V gene TRBV20-1 combines with J gene TRBJ1-5; D not certain. Deletions cut 5 bases from V and 0 bases from J, with 14 bases between. CDR1 is DFQATT, CDR2 SNEGSKA, per germline (reference sequence). The CDR3 sequence is 15 residues long.

The gene calls are TRBV20-1 and TRBJ1-5; D is uncertain. The V gene lost 0 bases and the J gene lost 7 bases, with 10 bases spanning the gap. The germline V gene encodes CDR1 DFQATT and CDR2 SNEGSKA (reference sequence). This CDR3 comprises 13 residues. The CDR3 here is CSARESAVQPQHF. The DNA for the CDR3 is TGCAGTGCTAGAGAATCGGCCGTGCAGCCCCAGCATTTT.

The chain uses TRBV9 and TRBJ1-6; no clear D gene. Per the germline V gene, CDR1 is SGDLS and CDR2 is YYNGEE. This CDR3 is 13 amino acids long. V was trimmed by 3 bases and J by 5 bases, leaving 6 bases between them. CDR3: CASSAENNSPLHF. In DNA form, the CDR3 reads TGTGCCAGCAGCGCCGAAAATAATTCACCCCTCCACTTT.

The chain links TRBV2 to TRBJ2-5; 7 bases are shared with TRBD2. Per the germline V gene, CDR1 is SNHLY and CDR2 is FYNNEI. The CDR3 contains 13 residues. The trim removed 6 bases at V and 3 bases at J, leaving 4 bases unmatched. In nucleotides, the CDR3 is TGTGCCAGCAGGGCCAGCGGGGAAGAGACCCAGTACTTC. It specifies CASRASGEETQYF.

V and J are TRBV6-2 or TRBV6-3 and TRBJ1-1, with 7 positions matching TRBD1. This CDR3 is built from 12 residues. V shed 8 bases, J shed 8 bases, and the junction held 8 bases outside the gene matches. Germline CDR1 and CDR2: MNHEY and SVGEGT. CDR3 in DNA: TGTGCCAGCCGAGACGGGGACAGAGAAGCTTTCTTT. It is translated as CASRDGDREAFF.

This chain joins TRBV12-3 or TRBV12-4 and TRBJ2-7; no clear D. This CDR3 contains 17 residues. V was cut by 5 bases and J by 0 bases, with 20 bases left in between. The DNA of the CDR3 is TGTGCCAGCAGTCCCCCCTTGGGGTCCTCTAGCTCCTACGAGCAGTACTTC. Translated, it gives CASSPPLGSSSSYEQYF.

The sample holds one count of this clonotype. V gene TRBV20-1 combines with J gene TRBJ2-6; D ambiguous. The length of the CDR3 is 14 residues. V was shortened by 2 bases and J by 0 bases, with 5 bases between the two germline ends. Germline CDR1 and CDR2: DFQATT and SNEGSKA (reference sequence). CDR3 sequence: CSARSASGANVLTF. The CDR3 bases are TGCAGTGCTAGATCAGCCTCTGGGGCCAACGTCCTGACTTTC.

This chain joins TRBV7-3 and TRBJ2-3; D possibly uses TRBD1 or TRBD2 (7 bases each). V lost 5 bases and J 5 bases, leaving 23 bases between the germline ends. This CDR3 is built from 17 residues. Germline assignment: CDR1 SGHTA and CDR2 FQGTGA. The CDR3 spells CASSEAIRQGGGDTQYF. The CDR3 region has the DNA TGTGCCAGCAGCGAAGCTATACGACAGGGAGGGGGAGATACGCAGTATTTT.

This rearrangement joins TRBV18 to TRBJ2-3, with unresolved D. The CDR3 runs to 14 residues. V lost 6 bases to trimming and J lost 3 bases, with 13 bases between them. CDR1 is KGHSH and CDR2 is LQKENI in the germline V gene. Written as DNA, the CDR3 is TGTGCCAGCTCTAGTTTTCGTCTGACAGATACGCAGTATTTT. It codes for CASSSFRLTDTQYF.

This chain joins TRBV20-1 and TRBJ1-4; D not certain. CDR1 DFQATT and CDR2 SNEGSKA come from the germline V gene (reference sequence). Trimming shortened V by 6 bases and J by 4 bases, and 12 bases separated the two germline ends. This CDR3 has 13 amino acids. Here the CDR3 reads CSAPGRDNEKLFF. CDR3 DNA sequence: TGCAGTGCCCCGGGGAGAGATAATGAAAAACTGTTTTTT.

The chain combines TRBV20-1 with TRBJ2-5, with TRBD2 matching over 8 bases. Germline-derived CDR1 and CDR2 are DFQATT and SNEGSKA (reference sequence). The V and J ends lost 6 bases and 1 base, in that order; junction bases with no gene match: 10. The CDR3 sequence is 15 residues long. The CDR3 DNA sequence: TGCAGTGCCCCCCCCGGGCGGGGGGCCCAAGAGACCCAGTACTTC. It encodes CSAPPGRGAQETQYF.

The chain carries TRBV14 and TRBJ2-2; 8 bases match TRBD1. Germline trimming cut 0 bases from V and 7 bases from J; bases unmatched to any gene: 4. From germline, CDR1 is SGHDN and CDR2 FVKESK. The length of the CDR3 is 15 residues. The CDR3 region is CASSQERTGLGELFF. Written as DNA, the CDR3 is TGTGCCAGCAGCCAAGAGAGGACAGGGCTCGGGGAGCTGTTTTTT.

The rearrangement joins TRBV4-1 to TRBJ2-7; D is ambiguous. This CDR3 comprises 15 residues. V dropped 7 bases and J dropped 4 bases, with 20 bases sitting between them. Germline V gene sequence: CDR1 MGHRA, CDR2 YSYEKL. The CDR3 region is CASTPTLLQIYEQYF. The DNA of the CDR3 is TGCGCCAGCACCCCAACCCTGCTTCAGATTTACGAGCAGTACTTC.

The rearrangement links TRBV7-6 to TRBJ2-1; the match to TRBD2 covers 9 bases. V shed 5 bases and J 7 bases; nucleotides not matched to a gene: 6. This CDR3 spans 14 amino acids. Germline V lookup: CDR1 SGHVS, CDR2 FNYEAQ. DNA for the CDR3: TGTGCCAGCAGCCAGCGGGGGGAGTGGAATGAGCAGTTCTTC. This translates into CASSQRGEWNEQFF.

V usage is TRBV15 and J usage is TRBJ2-5; D uncertain. Trimming shortened V by 5 bases and J by 1 base, and 11 bases separated the two germline ends. From germline, CDR1 is LNHNV and CDR2 YYDKDF (reference sequence). This CDR3 is built from 14 residues. In nucleotides, the CDR3 is TGTGCCACCAGCCGCGACTGGATCCAAGAGACCCAGTACTTC. Protein product: CATSRDWIQETQYF. The complete variable domain, with remaining parts taken from reference TRBV15 and TRBJ2-5, reads DAMVIQNPRYQVTQFGKPVTLSCSQTLNHNVMYWYQQKSSQAPKLLFHYYDKDFNNEADTPDNFQSRRPNTSFCFLDIRSPGLGDTAMYLCATSRDWIQETQYFGPGTRLLVL.